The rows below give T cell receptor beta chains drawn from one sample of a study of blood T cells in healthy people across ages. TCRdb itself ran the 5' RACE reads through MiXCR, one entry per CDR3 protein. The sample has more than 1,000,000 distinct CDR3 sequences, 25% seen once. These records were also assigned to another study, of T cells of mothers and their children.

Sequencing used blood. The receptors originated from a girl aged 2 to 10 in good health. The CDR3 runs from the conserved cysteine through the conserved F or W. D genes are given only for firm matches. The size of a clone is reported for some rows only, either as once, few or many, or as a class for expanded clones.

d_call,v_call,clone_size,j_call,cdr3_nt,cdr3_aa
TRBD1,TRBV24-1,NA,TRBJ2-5,TGTGCCACCAGTTCACCCAGGACAGGGGAAGAGACCCAGTACTTC,CATSSPRTGEETQYF
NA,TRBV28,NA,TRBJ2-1,TGTGCCAGCAGTCCCCCCCTCCCCCAAGAGCAGTTCTTC,CASSPPLPQEQFF
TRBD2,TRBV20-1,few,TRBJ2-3,TGCAGTGCCCTTACAGGACTAGCGGGATTCTCTAGCACAGATACGCAGTATTTT,CSALTGLAGFSSTDTQYF
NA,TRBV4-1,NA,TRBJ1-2,TGCGCCAGCAGCCAACAAAGTAAAGGATATGGCTACACCTTC,CASSQQSKGYGYTF
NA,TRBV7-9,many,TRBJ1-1,TGTGCCAGCTACCGGGAGAAGAACACTGAAGCTTTCTTT,CASYREKNTEAFF
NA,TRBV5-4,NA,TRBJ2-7,TGTGCCAGCAGCTGGCAGACTACGGGCTCCTACGAGCAGTACTTC,CASSWQTTGSYEQYF
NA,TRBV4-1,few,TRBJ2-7,TGCGCCAGCAGCCAAGTAGGGGTAAACTACGAGCAGTACTTC,CASSQVGVNYEQYF
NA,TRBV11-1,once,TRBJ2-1,TGTGCCAGCAGCTTTAACCTAGGGAATGAGCAGTTCTTC,CASSFNLGNEQFF
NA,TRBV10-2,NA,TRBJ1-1,TGCGCCAGCAGTGTGTACAGGGCGAACACTGAAGCTTTCTTT,CASSVYRANTEAFF
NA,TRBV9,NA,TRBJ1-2,TGTGCCAGCAGCCCGAGCGGCGCAGGTGGCCTCTATGGCTACACCTTC,CASSPSGAGGLYGYTF
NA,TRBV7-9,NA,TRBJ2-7,TGTGCCAGCAGCCCGAGGGAGTTCTACGAGCAGTACTTC,CASSPREFYEQYF
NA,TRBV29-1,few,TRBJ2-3,TGCAGCGTTGAAGATCGGGCGGTAGGCACAGATACGCAGTATTTT,CSVEDRAVGTDTQYF
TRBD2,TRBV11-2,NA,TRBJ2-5,TGTGCCAGCAGCTCCCCCGGACTAGGGGAAGAGACCCAGTACTTC,CASSSPGLGEETQYF
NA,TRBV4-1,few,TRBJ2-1,TGCGCCAGCAGCCAAATAAGGGGGAAGCAGTTCTTC,CASSQIRGKQFF
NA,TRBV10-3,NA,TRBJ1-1,TGTGCCATCAGTGAGTCTAGCTATGGGAACACTGAAGCTTTCTTT,CAISESSYGNTEAFF
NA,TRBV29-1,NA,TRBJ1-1,TGCAGCGTTCTCCGATGGGACACTGAAGCTTTCTTT,CSVLRWDTEAFF
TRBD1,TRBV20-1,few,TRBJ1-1,TGCAGTGCTACAGTTACAGGGGGCTACACTGAAGCTTTCTTT,CSATVTGGYTEAFF
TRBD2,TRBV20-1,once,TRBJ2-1,TGCAGTGCTTTACTAGCGGGCCTCAATGAGCAGTTCTTC,CSALLAGLNEQFF
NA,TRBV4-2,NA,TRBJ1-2,TGTGCCAGCACGCAGACGCCCGGACTTGAATATGGCTACACCTTC,CASTQTPGLEYGYTF
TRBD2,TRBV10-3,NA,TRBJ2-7,TGTGCCACTGTGGCTAGCGGGAGGGGTGCCCTTAGCGAGCAGTACTTC,CATVASGRGALSEQYF
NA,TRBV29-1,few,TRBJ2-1,TGCAGCGTCCGGTCTGGCGGAGCCCGCGATGAGCAGTTCTTC,CSVRSGGARDEQFF
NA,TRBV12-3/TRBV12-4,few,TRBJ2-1,TGTGCCAGCGTCAAAACCCTTTACAATGAGCAGTTCTTC,CASVKTLYNEQFF
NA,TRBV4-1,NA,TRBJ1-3,TGCGCCAGCAGCCAGTCAGTGGAGCAGGCTGGAAACACCATATATTTT,CASSQSVEQAGNTIYF
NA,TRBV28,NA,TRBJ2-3,TGTGCCAGCAGTTTAGCGGAATACACAGATACGCAGTATTTT,CASSLAEYTDTQYF
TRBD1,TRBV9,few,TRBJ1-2,TGTGCCAGCAGCGTAGTGGCCGGGACAGGGGACCGGTTTAATGGCTACACCTTC,CASSVVAGTGDRFNGYTF
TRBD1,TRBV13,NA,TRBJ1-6,TGTGCCAGCAGCTTCCGTACAGGGGTTTCGAATTCACCCCTCCACTTT,CASSFRTGVSNSPLHF
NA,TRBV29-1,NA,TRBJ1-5,TGCAGCGTTTCGCAGGGACATCAGCCCCAGCATTTT,CSVSQGHQPQHF
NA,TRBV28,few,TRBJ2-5,TGTGCCAGCAGTTTAGTAAGTACTCCCGGAATTTCGGAGCAGTACTTC,CASSLVSTPGISEQYF
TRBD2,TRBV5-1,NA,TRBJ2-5,TGCGCCAGCAGCTTCGGAGCGGGGAAGCTACAAGAGACCCAGTACTTC,CASSFGAGKLQETQYF
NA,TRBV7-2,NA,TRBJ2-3,TGTGCCAGCAGCCCAATCCCCTCGATAGCGGTCACAGATACGCAGTATTTT,CASSPIPSIAVTDTQYF
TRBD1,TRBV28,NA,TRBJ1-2,TGTGCCAGCAGTTTATGGGACAGGGCCGTAGGGGACTATGGCTACACCTTC,CASSLWDRAVGDYGYTF
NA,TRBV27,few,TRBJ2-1,TGTGCCAGCAGTTTAGGGGTAGCATACAATGAGCAGTTCTTC,CASSLGVAYNEQFF
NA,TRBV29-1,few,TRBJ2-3,TGCAGCGTTAACCCGACAGAGGAGCGGGCAGATACGCAGTATTTT,CSVNPTEERADTQYF
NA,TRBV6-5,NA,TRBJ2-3,TGTGCCAGCAGTTACCACAGGGCAGATACGCAGTATTTT,CASSYHRADTQYF
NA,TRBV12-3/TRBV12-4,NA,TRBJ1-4,TGTGCCAGCCCCAGGGAAGCTAATGAAAAACTGTTTTTT,CASPREANEKLFF
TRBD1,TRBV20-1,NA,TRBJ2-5,TGCAGTGCCCTTGGACAGGACACGGAGACCCAGTACTTC,CSALGQDTETQYF
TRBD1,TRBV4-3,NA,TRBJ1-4,TGCGCCAGCAGCCAAGGGACAGGGGGAAGTGAAAAACTGTTTTTT,CASSQGTGGSEKLFF
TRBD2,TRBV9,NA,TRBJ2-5,TGTGCCAGCAGCGCCGGACTAGCGGGGGGGCCCCAAGAGACCCAGTACTTC,CASSAGLAGGPQETQYF
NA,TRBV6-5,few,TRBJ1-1,TGTGCCACGCTTGCCCGGAACACTGAAGCTTTCTTT,CATLARNTEAFF
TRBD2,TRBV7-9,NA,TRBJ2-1,TGTGCCAGCAGTCCGACCAGACTAGCGGGGAAGCAGTTCTTC,CASSPTRLAGKQFF
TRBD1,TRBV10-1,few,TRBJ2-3,TGCGCCAGCAGCAGCCTACTTGGACAGGGTCAAGATACGCAGTATTTT,CASSSLLGQGQDTQYF
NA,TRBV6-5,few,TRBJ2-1,TGTGCCAGCATTGTTGGCAATGAGCAGTTCTTC,CASIVGNEQFF
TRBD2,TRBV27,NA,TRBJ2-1,TGTGCCAGCAGTTTCTCCAGCGGGAGTTTCAATGAGCAGTTCTTC,CASSFSSGSFNEQFF
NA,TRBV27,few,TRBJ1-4,TGTGCCAGCAGTCCTCGGCGGGGGGAAGAAAAACTGTTTTTT,CASSPRRGEEKLFF
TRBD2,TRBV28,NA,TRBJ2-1,TGTGCCAGCAGGTCTACTAGCGCGGTCCCCTCCTACAATGGGCAGTTCTTC,CASRSTSAVPSYNGQFF
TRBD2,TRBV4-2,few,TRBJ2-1,TGTGCCAGCAGCCAAGCCTTCGGCGGGGGGCAGAAATGGGAGCAGTTCTTC,CASSQAFGGGQKWEQFF
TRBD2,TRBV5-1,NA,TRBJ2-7,TGCGCCAGCGCGGGACTACCCTTTTCCTACGAGCAGTACTTC,CASAGLPFSYEQYF
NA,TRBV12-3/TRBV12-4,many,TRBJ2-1,TGTGCCAGCACCCCGGGGGTCGGATTCAGAGAGCAGTTCTTC,CASTPGVGFREQFF